The 32 T cell receptor beta chains reported below all come from one sample, sequenced in a study of blood T cell repertoires in COVID-19. Assay used: immunoSEQ multiplex PCR; TCRdb lists only in-frame clones, some missing. This table holds about 260,000 clones, 85% to 90% found once. Source material: PBMCs or T cells enriched from blood (not recorded which). All receptors come from a man aged 45 to 65 who had been exposed to COVID-19.

The chain links TRBV29-1 to TRBJ2-2, with D maybe TRBD1 (5 bases). The V gene's germline CDR1 is SQVTM and CDR2 ANQGSEA. CDR3 size: 12 residues. Trimming removed 4 bases at V and 5 bases at J, with 8 bases between. The CDR3 region is CSVANRTGELFF. CDR3 nucleotide sequence: TGCAGCGTTGCAAACAGGACCGGGGAGCTGTTTTTT.

In this sample, this clone turned up once. The CDR3: CASSRISTSGSTDTQYF. The CDR3 DNA is TGTGCCAGCTCACGCATATCGACTAGCGGGTCTACAGATACGCAGTATTTT. V usage is TRBV18 and J usage is TRBJ2-3, with TRBD2 matching over 10 bases. Trimming removed 4 bases from V and 3 bases from J; junction bases left unmatched: 10. The CDR3 sequence is 17 residues long. In germline, CDR1 is KGHSH, CDR2 LQKENI.

The chain uses TRBV3-1 (or the pseudogene TRBV3-2) and TRBJ2-4, with D hard to call. This CDR3 has 17 amino acids. Trimming left V 0 bases short and J 3 bases short, with 15 bases between. Looked up from germline, CDR1 is LGHDT and CDR2 is YNNKEL (reference sequence). CDR3 sequence reads: CASSQDISGYGKNIQYF. The CDR3 DNA reads TGTGCCAGCAGCCAAGATATATCAGGTTACGGCAAAAACATTCAGTACTTC.

This clone appeared a single time. The chain recombines TRBV10-3 with TRBJ2-3; tentative D call: TRBD2 (6 bases). The V end was cut by 5 bases, the J end by 6 bases, with 15 bases between. Germline CDR1 is ENHRY and CDR2 is SYGVKD. This CDR3 is built from 14 residues. The CDR3 reads CAISRIAVEDTQYF. In nucleotides, the CDR3 is TGTGCCATCAGTCGGATAGCGGTAGAGGATACGCAGTATTTT.

This clone was seen a single time. This sequence joins TRBV5-1 and TRBJ2-3; TRBD2 matches 8 bases. The germline V gene encodes CDR1 SGHRS and CDR2 YFSETQ. This CDR3 is 16 amino acids long. Trimming removed 5 bases from V and 2 bases from J; junction bases left unmatched: 10. Here the CDR3 reads CASRGSGGPSTDTQYF. CDR3 DNA sequence: TGCGCCAGCAGAGGGTCGGGAGGGCCTTCCACAGATACGCAGTATTTT.

The sample holds one count of this clone. In DNA, the CDR3 is TGTGCCAGTAGTATCGGCGCCGGCAGGGAGGCCATTCAGTACTTC. It is translated as CASSIGAGREAIQYF. The chain carries TRBV19 and TRBJ2-4; TRBD2 is a possible D gene (6 bases). From germline, CDR1 is LNHDA and CDR2 SQIVND (reference sequence). Trimming left V 3 bases short and J 9 bases short, with 18 bases between. The CDR3 length is 15 residues.

The gene calls are TRBV5-1 and TRBJ2-3; weak D call: TRBD2 (5 bases). This CDR3 region has 15 residues. V lost 0 bases, J lost 3 bases, and 11 bases lay in between. Germline CDR1 SGHRS, CDR2 YFSETQ. The CDR3 loop reads CASSLEASGTDTQYF. The CDR3 DNA reads as TGCGCCAGCAGCTTGGAGGCGTCGGGGACAGATACGCAGTATTTT.

This clone was found once. This sequence joins TRBV28 and TRBJ1-2, with D unclear. The CDR3 length is 14 residues. The germline CDR1 and CDR2 sequences are MDHEN and SYDVKM. V was clipped by 3 bases and J by 7 bases, with 15 bases between them. The CDR3 DNA reads TGTGCCAGCAGTTTCTCTCTGGAGCGGCCTGGCTACACCTTC. This encodes CASSFSLERPGYTF.

V gene TRBV19 combines with J gene TRBJ2-3, with 10 bases aligning to TRBD2. The CDR3 runs 16 residues. V lost 5 bases to trimming and J lost 5 bases; unmatched junction nucleotides: 10. CDR1 and CDR2 (germline): LNHDA, SQIVND (reference sequence). The CDR3 loop reads CASSSAGTSAGDTQYF. The CDR3 region has the DNA TGTGCCAGTAGTTCTGCCGGGACTAGCGCAGGAGATACGCAGTATTTT.

The rearrangement joins TRBV5-1 to TRBJ2-1; no firm D call. The CDR3 is made up of 14 amino acids. CDR1 SGHRS and CDR2 YFSETQ come from the germline V gene. V shed 0 bases and J shed 6 bases, with 10 bases lying between them. CDR3 coding DNA: TGCGCCAGCAGCTTGGATCTGGAGCTCAATGAGCAGTTCTTC. It codes for CASSLDLELNEQFF. Based on the CDR3 plus reference TRBV5-1 and TRBJ2-1, the full variable domain is KAGVTQTPRYLIKTRGQQVTLSCSPISGHRSVSWYQQTPGQGLQFLFEYFSETQRNKGNFPGRFSGRQFSNSRSEMNVSTLELGDSALYLCASSLDLELNEQFFGPGTRLTVL.

This chain connects TRBV11-3 to TRBJ1-1; 8 bases agree with TRBD1. Trimming removed 5 bases from V and 6 bases from J; junction bases left unmatched: 5. Germline-derived CDR1 and CDR2 are SGHNT and YENEEA. The CDR3 covers 13 residues. CDR3 DNA sequence: TGTGCCAGCAGCCGAGAGGACAGGGCTGAAGCTTTCTTT. Translating it yields CASSREDRAEAFF.

The CDR3 reads CASRETGIYEQYV. CDR3 nucleotide sequence: TGTGCCAGCAGGGAGACAGGGATCTACGAGCAGTACGTC. V is TRBV2 and J is TRBJ2-7, with TRBD1 identical over 7 bases. V shed 6 bases, J shed 3 bases, and the junction held 5 bases outside the gene matches. From germline, CDR1 is SNHLY and CDR2 FYNNEI. The CDR3 covers 13 residues.

This rearrangement joins TRBV2 to TRBJ1-1, with 8 bases fitting TRBD1. The CDR3 consists of 14 residues. V lost 5 bases and J lost 3; bases outside the gene matches: 5. Germline CDR1 reads SNHLY; CDR2 reads FYNNEI. Here the CDR3 DNA reads TGTGCCAGCAGTCCTACAGGGGGTGACACTGAAGCTTTCTTT. Translating it yields CASSPTGGDTEAFF.

The chain carries TRBV18 and TRBJ1-2, with D unclear. The CDR3 consists of 15 residues. Deletions cut 3 bases from V and 0 bases from J, with 11 bases between. Germline V gene lookup returns CDR1 KGHSH and CDR2 LQKENI. CDR3 nucleotide sequence: TGTGCCAGCTCACCCTCGGTCGAAGCTAACTATGGCTACACCTTC. Translating it yields CASSPSVEANYGYTF.

The rearrangement links TRBV5-8 to TRBJ2-5; D gene unclear. CDR3 length: 14 residues. The germline gives CDR1 SGHTS, CDR2 YDEGEE. Trimming pared 4 bases from V and 2 bases from J, leaving 12 bases between. CDR3 in amino acids: CASSPLWRQETQYF. For the CDR3, the DNA is TGTGCCAGCAGCCCCTTATGGCGGCAAGAGACCCAGTACTTC. The entire variable domain, with the rest obtained from reference TRBV5-8 and TRBJ2-5, is as follows: EAGVTQSPTHLIKTRGQQATLRCSPISGHTSVYWYQQALGLGLQFLLWYDEGEERNRGNFPPRFSGRQFPNYSSELNVNALELEDSALYLCASSPLWRQETQYFGPGTRLLVL.

This rearrangement joins TRBV12-3 or TRBV12-4 to TRBJ2-1; maybe TRBD1 (7 bases). V dropped 9 bases and J dropped 10 bases, with 19 bases sitting between them. The CDR3 covers 13 residues. In DNA form, the CDR3 reads TGTGCCAGACAGGGGCGAGGGGCGGGGGAGCAGTTCTTC. This gives the protein CARQGRGAGEQFF.

The genes are TRBV7-9 and TRBJ2-1, with D unclear. This CDR3 region has 15 residues. Germline V lookup: CDR1 SEHNR, CDR2 FQNEAQ (reference sequence). V lost 5 bases and J 9 bases, leaving 20 bases between the germline ends. CDR3 in amino acids: CASSPHASSVGEQFF. CDR3 nucleotide sequence: TGTGCCAGCAGCCCCCACGCTAGTTCCGTAGGTGAGCAGTTCTTC. Complete variable domain (other parts from reference TRBV7-9 and TRBJ2-1): DTGVSQNPRHKITKRGQNVTFRCDPISEHNRLYWYRQTLGQGPEFLTYFQNEAQLEKSRLLSDRFSAERPKGSFSTLEIQRTEQGDSAMYLCASSPHASSVGEQFFGPGTRLTVL.

This chain links TRBV9 with TRBJ1-1; D may be TRBD1 (5 bases). Germline values: CDR1 SGDLS, CDR2 YYNGEE. V lost 4 bases and J 3 bases, leaving 16 bases between the germline ends. The CDR3 contains 15 residues. The CDR3 region has the DNA TGTGCCAGCAGCCGAGAGGGGAGGGCTTACACTGAAGCTTTCTTT. Translating it yields CASSREGRAYTEAFF.

This clone showed up just a few times. V usage is TRBV19 and J usage is TRBJ1-1; D is perhaps TRBD1 (6 bases). V was shortened by 5 bases and J by 2 bases, with 12 bases between the two germline ends. The CDR3 runs 14 residues. Germline V CDR1 and CDR2: LNHDA, SQIVND (reference sequence). The CDR3: CASSWGRGNTEAFF. The CDR3 coding sequence is TGTGCCAGTAGTTGGGGCAGGGGAAACACTGAAGCTTTCTTT.

The chain joins TRBV6-1 to TRBJ2-1, with 9 bases identical to TRBD2. The germline CDR1 and CDR2 sequences are MNHNS and SASEGT. The CDR3 extends over 17 amino acids. After removal of 4 bases from V and 1 base from J, the junction contained 8 bases not matched to a gene. In DNA form, the CDR3 reads TGTGCCAGCAGTGGACGTCTAGCGGGAATATCCTACAATGAGCAGTTCTTC. Protein sequence: CASSGRLAGISYNEQFF.

The chain carries TRBV3-1 (or the pseudogene TRBV3-2) and TRBJ1-2; D possibly corresponds to TRBD1 (5 bases). The CDR3 extends over 17 amino acids. The V gene's germline CDR1 is LGHDT and CDR2 YNNKEL (reference sequence). V gave up 3 bases and J gave up 0 bases, with 17 bases separating them. In DNA form, the CDR3 reads TGTGCCAGCAGCCATAGAAGGGCCAGGGCAGCTAACTATGGCTACACCTTC. It codes for CASSHRRARAANYGYTF.

The gene calls are TRBV15 and TRBJ2-7; D is uncertain. Germline CDR1 and CDR2: LNHNV and YYDKDF (reference sequence). V lost 1 base, J lost 3 bases, and 10 bases lay in between. The length of the CDR3 is 14 residues. For the CDR3, the DNA is TGTGCCACCAGCAGAGTTTTTGGAGACTACGAGCAGTACGTC. Translation: CATSRVFGDYEQYV.

The chain uses TRBV7-2 and TRBJ1-3, with 7 positions matching TRBD1. The length of the CDR3 is 17 residues. The germline V gene has CDR1 SGHTA and CDR2 FQGNSA. V dropped 6 bases and J dropped 0; count of bases not matched to a gene: 11. The CDR3 region is CASSQGGRFFSGNTIYF. The CDR3 DNA sequence: TGTGCCAGCAGTCAGGGGGGCAGGTTCTTCTCTGGAAACACCATATATTTT.

This clone showed up just once. The genes are TRBV28 and TRBJ2-3, with TRBD2 identical over 9 bases. This CDR3 is built from 16 residues. Germline CDR1 reads MDHEN; CDR2 reads SYDVKM. Losses at the gene ends were 7 bases for V and 4 bases for J; bases not matched to a gene: 12. The DNA for the CDR3 is TGTGCCAGCAACCCCGCGGGGGGGAGGGCGGCAGATACGCAGTATTTT. This gives the protein CASNPAGGRAADTQYF.

This clone was seen just once. The rearrangement links TRBV19 to TRBJ1-2, with D possibly matching TRBD1 (5 bases). Germline assignment: CDR1 LNHDA and CDR2 SQIVND (reference sequence). V was trimmed by 6 bases and J by 4 bases, leaving 15 bases between them. CDR3 length: 14 amino acids. For the CDR3, the DNA is TGTGCCAGTAGCTCGAAGGGGCAGGGCTATGGCTACACCTTC. This sequence encodes CASSSKGQGYGYTF.

This clone was counted once. The chain carries TRBV28 and TRBJ1-4, with 7 bases that match TRBD1. CDR3 size: 15 residues. Trimming removed 3 bases from V and 5 bases from J; junction bases left unmatched: 6. Germline CDR1 MDHEN, CDR2 SYDVKM. Here the CDR3 reads CASSFPGTVNEKLFF. The CDR3 region has the DNA TGTGCCAGCAGTTTCCCCGGGACAGTGAATGAAAAACTGTTTTTT.

The V and J genes are TRBV30 and TRBJ2-2, with D perhaps matching TRBD2 (7 bases). CDR1 GTSNPN and CDR2 SVGIG come from the germline V gene (reference sequence). This CDR3 has 14 residues. The ends were cut back, 4 bases at V and 5 bases at J, with 14 bases in the middle. CDR3 sequence reads: CAWNFRGGTGELFF. The DNA for the CDR3 is TGTGCCTGGAACTTTAGGGGGGGAACCGGGGAGCTGTTTTTT.

As for this clone: The sample contains more than one DNA sequence encoding this CDR3. This sequence joins TRBV7-9 and TRBJ2-1; D possibly corresponds to TRBD1 (5 bases). Germline CDR1 reads SEHNR; CDR2 reads FQNEAQ (reference sequence). The V and J ends lost 5 bases and 1 base respectively, with 6 bases between them. The CDR3 is 13 residues long. The DNA of the CDR3 is TGTGCCAGCAGCCAGGGATCCTACAATGAGCAGTTCTTC. It yields the protein CASSQGSYNEQFF.

This rearrangement joins TRBV5-1 to TRBJ2-7; 9 nucleotides line up with TRBD2. From germline, CDR1 is SGHRS and CDR2 YFSETQ. Trimming cost V 0 bases and J 6 bases; bases outside gene matches: 10. CDR3 size: 16 residues. The CDR3 loop is CASSLDPAGGRPEQYF. The CDR3 DNA is TGCGCCAGCAGCTTGGATCCAGCGGGGGGAAGACCCGAGCAGTACTTC.

The chain joins TRBV5-1 to TRBJ1-4; D is uncertain. The germline CDR1 and CDR2 sequences are SGHRS and YFSETQ. This CDR3 region has 16 residues. Trimming stripped 1 base from V and 0 bases from J, with 10 bases between. CDR3 amino acids: CASSLTAHATNEKLFF. For the CDR3, the DNA is TGCGCCAGCAGCTTGACAGCTCATGCAACTAATGAAAAACTGTTTTTT.

This chain joins TRBV18 and TRBJ1-3; D is undetermined. The CDR3 contains 15 residues. Trimming cost V 4 bases and J 0 bases, with 10 bases left between them. The germline V gene has CDR1 KGHSH and CDR2 LQKENI. CDR3 in amino acids: CASSRALASGNTIYF. In DNA, the CDR3 is TGTGCCAGCTCACGAGCCCTAGCCTCTGGAAACACCATATATTTT.

The chain recombines TRBV5-1 with TRBJ1-4; D is possibly TRBD1 (5 bases). The CDR3 extends over 16 amino acids. Germline CDR1 is SGHRS and CDR2 is YFSETQ. The ends were cut back, 4 bases at V and 11 bases at J, with 24 bases in the middle. CDR3 protein: CASSPGPRDFVSKLFF. As DNA, the CDR3 is TGCGCCAGCAGCCCGGGACCCCGGGACTTCGTTTCGAAACTGTTTTTT.